The 21 T cell receptor beta chains in this list originate from one sample, sequenced in a study of blood T cell repertoires in COVID-19. Some clones are missing from TCRdb's copy, which holds only in-frame ones; the method was immunoSEQ multiplex PCR. The data show around 310,000 clones, roughly 90% seen once. The sample taken for sequencing was peripheral blood. The receptors originated from a woman in her 50s with active or convalescent COVID-19.

This chain uses TRBV9 with TRBJ2-1; D is unclear. V was clipped by 0 bases and J by 6 bases, with 7 bases between them. The CDR3 contains 13 residues. Germline lookup yields CDR1 SGDLS and CDR2 YYNGEE. Here the CDR3 reads CASSVVHSNEQFF. In DNA form, the CDR3 reads TGTGCCAGCAGCGTAGTCCATAGCAATGAGCAGTTCTTC.

This clone was counted a few times. This chain connects TRBV4-2 to TRBJ2-7, with TRBD2 matching over 15 bases. The trim removed 2 bases at V and 3 bases at J, leaving 8 bases unmatched. This CDR3 has 18 residues. Germline CDR1 reads LGHNA; CDR2 reads YNFKEQ. CDR3 region: CASSQFQGLAGGSYEQYF. CDR3 sequence (DNA): TGTGCCAGCAGCCAATTTCAAGGACTAGCGGGGGGGAGCTACGAGCAGTACTTC.

This chain uses TRBV7-9 with TRBJ1-1; 12 bases are shared with TRBD1. Trimming removed 6 bases from V and 10 bases from J; junction bases left unmatched: 3. Germline V gene lookup returns CDR1 SEHNR and CDR2 FQNEAQ (reference sequence). The CDR3 has 12 residues. CDR3 DNA sequence: TGTGCCAGCAGTCCGGGACAGGGGGCAGCTTTCTTT. Protein: CASSPGQGAAFF.

The sample holds a few counts of this clone. The chain carries TRBV6-2 or TRBV6-3 and TRBJ2-5; D might be TRBD1 (6 bases). V lost 7 bases, J lost 2 bases, and 14 bases lay in between. The germline gives CDR1 MNHEY, CDR2 SVGEGT. The CDR3 consists of 14 residues. The CDR3: CASIPLGAQETQYF. In DNA, the CDR3 is TGTGCCAGCATCCCACTGGGGGCACAAGAGACCCAGTACTTC.

The chain combines TRBV5-8 with TRBJ1-5, with a possible D match to TRBD1 (6 bases). This CDR3 is built from 15 residues. CDR1 is SGHTS, CDR2 YDEGEE, per germline. Trimming removed 2 bases from V and 0 bases from J, with 9 bases in between. CDR3 DNA sequence: TGTGCCAGCAGCTTAGGACAGTATAGCAATCAGCCCCAGCATTTT. Protein product: CASSLGQYSNQPQHF.

This CDR3 is CASSYSRLVDQPQHF. As DNA, the CDR3 is TGTGCCAGCAGTTACTCGAGGCTGGTGGATCAGCCCCAGCATTTT. The chain links TRBV6-2 or TRBV6-3 to TRBJ1-5; D is unresolved. This CDR3 is built from 15 residues. V lost 0 bases, J lost 5 bases, and 11 bases lay in between. Per the germline V gene, CDR1 is MNHEY and CDR2 is SVGEGT.

The chain carries TRBV12-3 or TRBV12-4 and TRBJ2-7; TRBD2 matches 10 bases. This CDR3 contains 13 residues. J lost 9 bases, V lost 2 bases, and 4 bases had no gene match. The CDR3 protein is CASSLTSGAGQYF. The CDR3 coding sequence is TGTGCCAGCAGTTTAACTAGCGGGGCTGGGCAGTACTTC.

The chain recombines TRBV7-3 with TRBJ2-1; 7 nucleotides match TRBD2. CDR3 size: 14 residues. V lost 2 bases to trimming and J lost 6 bases; unmatched junction nucleotides: 4. Germline CDR1 and CDR2: SGHTA and FQGTGA. This CDR3 reads CASSLGGGINEQFF. The CDR3 region has the DNA TGTGCCAGCAGCTTAGGCGGGGGAATCAATGAGCAGTTCTTC. The full variable domain, rest sourced from reference TRBV7-3 and TRBJ2-1, is GAGVSQTPSNKVTEKGKYVELRCDPISGHTALYWYRQSLGQGPEFLIYFQGTGAADDSGLPNDRFFAVRPEGSVSTLKIQRTERGDSAVYLCASSLGGGINEQFFGPGTRLTVL.

The rearrangement uses TRBV27 and TRBJ2-5; 8 nucleotides align to TRBD2. The junction had 12 bases not matched to a gene; V was cut back by 10 bases and J by 2 bases. There are 15 residues in the CDR3. Looked up from germline, CDR1 is MNHEY and CDR2 is SMNVEV (reference sequence). This CDR3 reads CATWSAGGGQETQYF. The CDR3 DNA is TGTGCCACCTGGTCGGCGGGAGGAGGGCAAGAGACCCAGTACTTC.

The chain links TRBV27 to TRBJ2-1, with 10 bases aligning to TRBD1. The CDR3 consists of 15 residues. CDR1 MNHEY and CDR2 SMNVEV come from the germline V gene (reference sequence). The junction had 6 bases not matched to a gene; V was cut back by 6 bases and J by 4 bases. CDR3 nucleotide sequence: TGTGCCAGCAGGCGACAGGGGGCCACTTACAATGAGCAGTTCTTC. It is translated as CASRRQGATYNEQFF.

V and J are TRBV2 and TRBJ2-2; 8 bases map to TRBD2. The germline V gene encodes CDR1 SNHLY and CDR2 FYNNEI. Germline trimming cut 2 bases from V and 4 bases from J; bases unmatched to any gene: 6. The CDR3 runs 16 residues. CDR3 nucleotide sequence: TGTGCCAGCAGTGAAACTAGCGGTACCCCCACCGGGGAGCTGTTTTTT. Its translation is CASSETSGTPTGELFF.

This clone was detected only once. The gene calls are TRBV5-5 and TRBJ2-3, with a weak D call TRBD2 (6 bases). Trimming removed 0 bases from V and 0 bases from J, with 8 bases in between. This CDR3 contains 15 residues. Per germline, CDR1 SGHKS and CDR2 YYEKEE (reference sequence). CDR3 coding DNA: TGTGCCAGCAGCTTGGTTGCGGGAAGCACAGATACGCAGTATTTT. The encoded protein is CASSLVAGSTDTQYF.

V and J are TRBV4-2 and TRBJ1-1; 7 nucleotides match TRBD1. Germline assignment: CDR1 LGHNA and CDR2 YNFKEQ. This CDR3 is 17 amino acids long. The V gene end was trimmed by 0 bases and the J gene end by 4 bases; junction bases not matched to a gene: 11. The CDR3 loop is CASSQDPHVTGRTEAFF. In nucleotides, the CDR3 is TGTGCCAGCAGCCAAGATCCGCATGTGACAGGGCGCACTGAAGCTTTCTTT.

This sequence joins TRBV15 and TRBJ2-5; 7 bases fit TRBD1. Germline V gene sequence: CDR1 LNHNV, CDR2 YYDKDF (reference sequence). V shed 0 bases, J shed 4 bases, and the junction held 11 bases outside the gene matches. This CDR3 has 17 residues. This CDR3 reads CATSRDLVGGGGETQYF. CDR3 coding DNA: TGTGCCACCAGCAGAGATCTGGTAGGGGGCGGTGGAGAGACCCAGTACTTC. The whole variable domain, filled in from reference TRBV15 and TRBJ2-5, reads DAMVIQNPRYQVTQFGKPVTLSCSQTLNHNVMYWYQQKSSQAPKLLFHYYDKDFNNEADTPDNFQSRRPNTSFCFLDIRSPGLGDTAMYLCATSRDLVGGGGETQYFGPGTRLLVL.

The V and J genes are TRBV28 and TRBJ1-1, with D perhaps TRBD1 (5 bases). The CDR3 has 15 amino acids. CDR1 is MDHEN and CDR2 is SYDVKM in the germline V gene. V dropped 4 bases and J dropped 4 bases, with 16 bases sitting between them. The CDR3 spells CASSSPGVVGTEAFF. CDR3 coding DNA: TGTGCCAGCAGTTCTCCGGGGGTTGTGGGCACTGAAGCTTTCTTT.

The chain recombines TRBV19 with TRBJ1-4, with D hard to call. This CDR3 is 15 amino acids long. V was cut by 5 bases and J by 8 bases, with 18 bases left in between. The germline CDR1 and CDR2 sequences are LNHDA and SQIVND (reference sequence). CDR3 bases: TGTGCCAGTAGTCCCTTGACTGAGGAGAGGGAAAAACTGTTTTTT. This codes for CASSPLTEEREKLFF.

This sequence joins TRBV7-3 and TRBJ2-7; the match to TRBD2 covers 12 bases. Germline CDR1 is SGHTA and CDR2 is FQGTGA. V was pared by 5 bases and J by 6 bases, with 8 bases of the junction left unmatched. This CDR3 comprises 15 residues. In DNA form, the CDR3 reads TGTGCCAGCAGCGAAAGACTAGCGGGAGTCTCCGAGCAGTACTTC. Translated, it gives CASSERLAGVSEQYF.

V and J are TRBV7-9 and TRBJ1-6; 9 nucleotides line up with TRBD1. CDR3 length equals 15 residues. CDR1 SEHNR and CDR2 FQNEAQ come from the germline V gene (reference sequence). Losses at the gene ends were 1 base for V and 6 bases for J; bases not matched to a gene: 1. The CDR3 bases are TGTGCCAGCAGCTTAGTGGGACAGGGTAATTCACCCCTCCACTTT. Translation gives CASSLVGQGNSPLHF.

The chain recombines TRBV14 with TRBJ1-1, with TRBD1 matching 8 bases. V dropped 4 bases and J dropped 4; count of bases not matched to a gene: 8. CDR1 is SGHDN, CDR2 FVKESK, per germline. The CDR3 runs 15 residues. The CDR3 spells CASSLRTGSSTEAFF. CDR3 DNA sequence: TGTGCCAGCAGCCTACGGACAGGGTCAAGCACTGAAGCTTTCTTT.

The rearrangement links TRBV12-5 to TRBJ2-2, with 7 bases matching TRBD1. The CDR3 has 18 residues. V was pared by 1 base and J by 0 bases, with 8 bases of the junction left unmatched. CDR1 LGHNT and CDR2 FRNRAP come from the germline V gene. This chain's CDR3 is CASGLGFRDRSNTGELFF. CDR3 nucleotide sequence: TGTGCTAGTGGTTTGGGCTTCCGGGACAGATCGAACACCGGGGAGCTGTTTTTT.

The V and J genes are TRBV19 and TRBJ1-5; 9 nucleotides align to TRBD1. The trim removed 4 bases at V and 0 bases at J, leaving 4 bases unmatched. This CDR3 is 16 amino acids long. CDR1 is LNHDA and CDR2 is SQIVND in the germline V gene (reference sequence). This CDR3 is CASSKTGGDSNQPQHF. The CDR3 nucleotides read TGTGCCAGTAGTAAGACAGGGGGGGATAGCAATCAGCCCCAGCATTTT.